Described below is a single T cell receptor (beta chain) sequence and its context. Its target is not known. Germline V gene sequence: CDR1 SGHNT, CDR2 YENEEA. V lost 5 bases to trimming and J lost 2 bases; unmatched junction nucleotides: 8. The CDR3 length is 16 residues. The data originate from a study of response to subunit inactivated influenza vaccine. TCRdb reprocessed the RT-PCR reads via MiXCR and lists one record per CDR3 protein. The sample gives 500,000 to 600,000 distinct CDR3 sequences, about 7.6% of which show up once; under 15% is in the top ten. Notes on the study in general: Authors suggested each seasonal flu vaccination may recruit only limited numbers of new T cells.

Sequencing used PBMCs from blood, obtained 23 months after vaccination. The TCR sequence derives from a man aged 50-75 years who received an inactivated influenza vaccine. The gene calls are TRBV11-3 and TRBJ2-3; 9 bases agree with TRBD1. The CDR3 nucleotides read TGTGCCAGCAGCCCGACAGGGGGTCCACACACAGATACGCAGTATTTT. It encodes CASSPTGGPHTDTQYF.